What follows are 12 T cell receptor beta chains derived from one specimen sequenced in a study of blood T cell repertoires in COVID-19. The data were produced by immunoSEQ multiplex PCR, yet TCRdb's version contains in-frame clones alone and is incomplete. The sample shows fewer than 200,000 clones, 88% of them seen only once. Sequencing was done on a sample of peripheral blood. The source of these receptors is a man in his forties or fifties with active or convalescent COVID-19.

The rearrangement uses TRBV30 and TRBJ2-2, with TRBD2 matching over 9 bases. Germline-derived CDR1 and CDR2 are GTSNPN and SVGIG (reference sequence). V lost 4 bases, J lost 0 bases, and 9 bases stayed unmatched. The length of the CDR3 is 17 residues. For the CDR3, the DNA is TGTGCCTGGAACTTGCTCGGCGGGAGGGCGAACACCGGGGAGCTGTTTTTT. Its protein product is CAWNLLGGRANTGELFF.

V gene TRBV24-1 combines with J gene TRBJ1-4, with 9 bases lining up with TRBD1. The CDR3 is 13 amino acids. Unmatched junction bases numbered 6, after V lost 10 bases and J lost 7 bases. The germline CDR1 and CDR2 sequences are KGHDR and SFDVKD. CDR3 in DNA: TGTGCCACACACAGGGGGCAAACTGAAAAACTGTTTTTT. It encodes CATHRGQTEKLFF.

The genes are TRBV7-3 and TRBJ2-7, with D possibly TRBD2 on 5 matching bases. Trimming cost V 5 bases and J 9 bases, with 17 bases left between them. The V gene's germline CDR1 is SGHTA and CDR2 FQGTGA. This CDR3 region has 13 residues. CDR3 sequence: CASSARERGWQYF. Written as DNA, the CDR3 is TGTGCCAGCAGCGCCCGGGAAAGAGGGTGGCAGTACTTC.

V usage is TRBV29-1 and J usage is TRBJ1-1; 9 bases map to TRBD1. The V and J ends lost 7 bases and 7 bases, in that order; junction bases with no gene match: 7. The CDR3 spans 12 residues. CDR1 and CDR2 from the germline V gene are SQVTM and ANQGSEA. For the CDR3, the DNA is TGCAGCGACACCGGGACAGGGTATGAAGCTTTCTTT. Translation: CSDTGTGYEAFF.

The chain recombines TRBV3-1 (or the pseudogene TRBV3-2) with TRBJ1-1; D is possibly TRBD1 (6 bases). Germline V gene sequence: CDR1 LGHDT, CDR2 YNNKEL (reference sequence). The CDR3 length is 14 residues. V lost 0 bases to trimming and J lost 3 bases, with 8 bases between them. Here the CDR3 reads CASSQEWGHTEAFF. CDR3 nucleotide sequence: TGTGCCAGCAGCCAAGAATGGGGGCACACTGAAGCTTTCTTT.

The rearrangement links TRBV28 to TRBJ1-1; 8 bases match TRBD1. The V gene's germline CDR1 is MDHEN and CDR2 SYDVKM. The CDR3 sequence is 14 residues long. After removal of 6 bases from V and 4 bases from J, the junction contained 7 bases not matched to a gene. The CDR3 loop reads CASSRTGYRTEAFF. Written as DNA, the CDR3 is TGTGCCAGCAGCCGGACAGGGTATCGCACTGAAGCTTTCTTT.

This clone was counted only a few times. CDR3 sequence reads: CSAAGRGIDTQYF. The CDR3 nucleotides read TGCAGCGCTGCGGGCCGGGGGATAGATACGCAGTATTTT. V usage is TRBV29-1 and J usage is TRBJ2-3; a weak D match, TRBD2 (6 bases). Trimming removed 7 bases at V and 5 bases at J, with 16 bases between. This CDR3 contains 13 residues. CDR1 and CDR2 (germline): SQVTM, ANQGSEA.

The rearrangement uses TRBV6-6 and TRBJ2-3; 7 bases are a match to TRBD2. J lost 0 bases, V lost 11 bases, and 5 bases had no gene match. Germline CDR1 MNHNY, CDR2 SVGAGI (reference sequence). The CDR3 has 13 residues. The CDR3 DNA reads TGTGCCTCACGGCGGGAGAGCACAGATACGCAGTATTTT. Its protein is CASRRESTDTQYF.

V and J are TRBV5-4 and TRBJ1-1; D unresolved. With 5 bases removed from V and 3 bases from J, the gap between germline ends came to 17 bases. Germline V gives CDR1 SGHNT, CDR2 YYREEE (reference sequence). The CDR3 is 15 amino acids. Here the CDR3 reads CASRWAGSLHTEAFF. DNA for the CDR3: TGTGCCAGCAGGTGGGCGGGAAGCCTCCACACTGAAGCTTTCTTT.

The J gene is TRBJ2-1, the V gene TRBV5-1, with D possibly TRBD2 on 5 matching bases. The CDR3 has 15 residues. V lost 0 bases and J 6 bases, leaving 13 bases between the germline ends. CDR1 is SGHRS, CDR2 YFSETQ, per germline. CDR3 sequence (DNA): TGCGCCAGCAGCTTGGCCCCAGGACTTCGCAATGAGCAGTTCTTC. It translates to CASSLAPGLRNEQFF.

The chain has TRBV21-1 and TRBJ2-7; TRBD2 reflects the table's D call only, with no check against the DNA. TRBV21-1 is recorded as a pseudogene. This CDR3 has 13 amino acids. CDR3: CASNMGTIYEQYF. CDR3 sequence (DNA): TGTGCCAGCAACATGGGGACTATTTACGAGCAGTACTTC.

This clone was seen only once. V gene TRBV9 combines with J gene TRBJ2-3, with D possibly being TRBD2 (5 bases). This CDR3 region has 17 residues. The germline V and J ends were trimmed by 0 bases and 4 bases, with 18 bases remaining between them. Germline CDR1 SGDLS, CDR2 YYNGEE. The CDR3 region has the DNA TGTGCCAGCAGCGTAGGATGGAGGTTTGGTGGTGCAGATACGCAGTATTTT. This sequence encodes CASSVGWRFGGADTQYF. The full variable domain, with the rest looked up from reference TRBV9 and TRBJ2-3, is DSGVTQTPKHLITATGQRVTLRCSPRSGDLSVYWYQQSLDQGLQFLIQYYNGEERAKGNILERFSAQQFPDLHSELNLSSLELGDSALYFCASSVGWRFGGADTQYFGPGTRLTVL.